This T cell receptor (beta chain) was recovered during a study of T cells in localized non-small cell lung cancer. Study-wide points: The highest T cell clonality was in uninvolved adjacent lung, above tumor.

The data were produced by immunoSEQ multiplex PCR, yet TCRdb's version contains in-frame clones alone and is incomplete. The sample carries around 50,000 clones, around 83% recorded once. V dropped 3 bases and J dropped 1 base, with 9 bases sitting between them. Germline CDR1 SGDLS, CDR2 YYNGEE. The CDR3 is 14 residues long. Details on this clone: Antigen unknown.

The chain combines TRBV9 with TRBJ2-3; TRBD2 is a possible D gene (6 bases). The sequences come from PBMCs, collected before any cancer treatment. The receptor comes from a man aged 40 to 69 with stage II lung adenocarcinoma. CDR3 in DNA: TGTGCCAGCAGCGAAGCTAGCGGCACAGATACGCAGTATTTT. Encoded protein: CASSEASGTDTQYF.